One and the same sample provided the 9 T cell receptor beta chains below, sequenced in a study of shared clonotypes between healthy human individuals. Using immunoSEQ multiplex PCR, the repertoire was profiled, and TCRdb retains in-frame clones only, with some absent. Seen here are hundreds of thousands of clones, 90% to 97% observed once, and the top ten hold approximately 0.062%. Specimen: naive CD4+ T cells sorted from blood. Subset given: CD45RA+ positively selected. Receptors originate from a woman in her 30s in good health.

The CDR3 DNA follows: TGTGCCAGCAGTGGGACAGGGGTTAGGACTGAAGCTTTCTTT. Translated: CASSGTGVRTEAFF. V and J are TRBV2 and TRBJ1-1, with TRBD1 matching 9 bases. Germline V gene lookup returns CDR1 SNHLY and CDR2 FYNNEI. The junction had 5 bases not matched to a gene; V was cut back by 4 bases and J by 5 bases. This CDR3 is built from 14 residues.

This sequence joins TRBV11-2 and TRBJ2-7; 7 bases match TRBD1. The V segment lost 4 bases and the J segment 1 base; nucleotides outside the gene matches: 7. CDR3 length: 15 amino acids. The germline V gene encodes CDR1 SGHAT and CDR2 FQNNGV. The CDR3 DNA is TGTGCCAGCAGCTCCTTCGGGACAGCTTCCTACGAGCAGTACTTC. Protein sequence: CASSSFGTASYEQYF.

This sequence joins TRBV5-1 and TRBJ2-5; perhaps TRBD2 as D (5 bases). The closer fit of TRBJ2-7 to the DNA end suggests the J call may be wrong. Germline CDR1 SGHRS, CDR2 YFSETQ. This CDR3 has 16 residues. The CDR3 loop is CASSLDRGWWTYEQYF. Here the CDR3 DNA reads TGCGCCAGCAGCTTGGATCGGGGTTGGTGGACCTACGAGCAGTACTTC.

The CDR3 is CASSLASGSRDEQFF. The DNA of the CDR3 is TGCGCCAGCAGCTTGGCTAGCGGGAGCCGCGATGAGCAGTTCTTC. The J gene is TRBJ2-1, the V gene TRBV5-1; 10 bases line up with TRBD2. CDR1 and CDR2 from the germline V gene are SGHRS and YFSETQ. The CDR3 has 15 amino acids. V lost 0 bases, J lost 8 bases, and 5 bases stayed unmatched. Looking up the rest from reference TRBV5-1 and TRBJ2-1 gives the full variable domain: KAGVTQTPRYLIKTRGQQVTLSCSPISGHRSVSWYQQTPGQGLQFLFEYFSETQRNKGNFPGRFSGRQFSNSRSEMNVSTLELGDSALYLCASSLASGSRDEQFFGPGTRLTVL.

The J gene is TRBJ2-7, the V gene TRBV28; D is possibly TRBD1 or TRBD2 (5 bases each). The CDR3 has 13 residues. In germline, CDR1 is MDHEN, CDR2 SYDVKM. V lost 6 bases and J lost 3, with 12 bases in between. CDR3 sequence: CASSTGALYEQYF. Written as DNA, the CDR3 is TGTGCCAGCAGCACCGGGGCCCTCTACGAGCAGTACTTC.

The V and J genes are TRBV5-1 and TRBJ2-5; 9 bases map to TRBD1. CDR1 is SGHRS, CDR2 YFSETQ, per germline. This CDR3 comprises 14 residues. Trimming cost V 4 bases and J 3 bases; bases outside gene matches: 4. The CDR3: CASSLGTGKETQYF. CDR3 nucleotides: TGCGCCAGCAGCCTAGGGACAGGGAAAGAGACCCAGTACTTC. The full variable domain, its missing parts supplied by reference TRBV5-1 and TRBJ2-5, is KAGVTQTPRYLIKTRGQQVTLSCSPISGHRSVSWYQQTPGQGLQFLFEYFSETQRNKGNFPGRFSGRQFSNSRSEMNVSTLELGDSALYLCASSLGTGKETQYFGPGTRLLVL.

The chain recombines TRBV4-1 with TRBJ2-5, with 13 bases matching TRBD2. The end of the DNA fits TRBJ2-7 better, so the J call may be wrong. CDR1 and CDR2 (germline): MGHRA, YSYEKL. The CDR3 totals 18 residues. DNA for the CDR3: TGCGCCAGCAGCCAAGGGGGGACTAGCGGGACGGGTCCCTACGAGCAGTACTTC. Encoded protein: CASSQGGTSGTGPYEQYF.

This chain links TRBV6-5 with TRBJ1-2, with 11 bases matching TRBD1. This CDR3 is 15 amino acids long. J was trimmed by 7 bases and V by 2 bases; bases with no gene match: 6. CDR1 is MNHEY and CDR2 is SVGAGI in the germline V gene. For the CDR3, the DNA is TGTGCCAGCAGTTACGGGACAGGGGGTGTTGGTGGCTACACCTTC. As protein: CASSYGTGGVGGYTF.

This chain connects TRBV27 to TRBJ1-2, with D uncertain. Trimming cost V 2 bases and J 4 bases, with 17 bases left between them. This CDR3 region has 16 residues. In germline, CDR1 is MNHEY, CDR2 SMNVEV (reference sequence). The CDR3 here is CASSLEGGRRAYGYTF. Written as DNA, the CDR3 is TGTGCCAGCAGTTTAGAGGGAGGGAGAAGAGCCTATGGCTACACCTTC.